The 10 T cell receptor beta chains listed next were all sequenced from one sample in a study of blood T cell repertoires in COVID-19. Assay: immunoSEQ multiplex PCR; the TCRdb copy retains only in-frame clones and omits some. The sample yields roughly 87,000 clones, over 75% seen once. Sequencing was performed on peripheral blood. Every receptor here comes from a woman over 75 with COVID-19, enrolled during active disease.

The chain couples TRBV19 to TRBJ1-4; 8 positions agree with TRBD1. V gave up 3 bases and J gave up 10 bases; unmatched junction bases: 10. CDR3 length equals 15 residues. Germline values: CDR1 LNHDA, CDR2 SQIVND (reference sequence). CDR3 amino acids: CASSMVGQGTGKLFF. In DNA form, the CDR3 reads TGTGCCAGTAGTATGGTCGGCCAGGGGACAGGAAAACTGTTTTTT.

V and J are TRBV6-6 and TRBJ2-5; TRBD1 might be the D (5 bases). The CDR3 contains 13 residues. Per germline, CDR1 MNHNY and CDR2 SVGAGI (reference sequence). V shed 3 bases and J shed 5 bases, with 10 bases lying between them. The CDR3 region has the DNA TGTGCCAGCAGTTATGAGGCAGGGGAGACCCAGTACTTC. Residues: CASSYEAGETQYF.

This rearrangement joins TRBV5-6 to TRBJ1-6, with TRBD1 as a possible D gene (5 bases). V was pared by 4 bases and J by 3 bases, with 11 bases between. The CDR3 is made up of 15 amino acids. Germline V gives CDR1 SGHDT, CDR2 YYEEEE. The CDR3 here is CASSGRDFYNSPLHF. CDR3 nucleotide sequence: TGTGCCAGCAGCGGGCGGGACTTCTATAATTCACCCCTCCACTTT. The full variable domain, in which reference TRBV5-6 and TRBJ1-6 provide the parts outside the CDR3, is DAGVTQSPTHLIKTRGQQVTLRCSPKSGHDTVSWYQQALGQGPQFIFQYYEEEERQRGNFPDRFSGHQFPNYSSELNVNALLLGDSALYLCASSGRDFYNSPLHFGNGTRLTVT.

The chain couples TRBV5-4 to TRBJ1-3; D is possibly TRBD1 (5 bases). The germline V gene has CDR1 SGHNT and CDR2 YYREEE (reference sequence). Trimming took 1 base from V and 3 from J, leaving 14 bases between them. The CDR3 extends over 16 amino acids. The CDR3: CASSLFPGVGGNTIYF. The CDR3 nucleotides are TGTGCCAGCAGCTTGTTCCCGGGGGTAGGTGGAAACACCATATATTTT.

The gene calls are TRBV18 and TRBJ2-5; 9 bases line up with TRBD2. This CDR3 comprises 20 residues. CDR1 is KGHSH, CDR2 LQKENI, per germline. The trim removed 2 bases at V and 0 bases at J, leaving 16 bases unmatched. CDR3 in DNA: TGTGCCAGCTCACCAGTCTCCCCCGCGGGGGGGCCTATGTACCAAGAGACCCAGTACTTC. This gives the protein CASSPVSPAGGPMYQETQYF.

The chain employs TRBV20-1 and TRBJ2-3; unclear D gene. This CDR3 contains 11 residues. CDR1 DFQATT and CDR2 SNEGSKA come from the germline V gene (reference sequence). Trimming shortened V by 6 bases and J by 6 bases, and 10 bases separated the two germline ends. The CDR3 DNA reads TGCAGTGCCCCCCTTCTTGATACGCAGTATTTT. It yields the protein CSAPLLDTQYF.

CDR3 sequence (DNA): TGTGCCACAAAATCAGGGGGGCAGCCTGGAAACACCATATATTTT. Translation: CATKSGGQPGNTIYF. This chain joins TRBV6-5 and TRBJ1-3, with 7 bases identical to TRBD1. The CDR3 loop spans 15 amino acids. CDR1 and CDR2 from the germline V gene are MNHEY and SVGAGI. Trimming cost V 10 bases and J 2 bases; bases outside gene matches: 11.

This chain connects TRBV5-1 to TRBJ2-5; 9 nucleotides match TRBD1. This CDR3 region has 16 residues. The trim removed 1 base at V and 3 bases at J, leaving 7 bases unmatched. The germline V gene has CDR1 SGHRS and CDR2 YFSETQ. The DNA for the CDR3 is TGCGCCAGCAGCTTGATGTTGACAGGGGGAGAAGAGACCCAGTACTTC. Translated, it gives CASSLMLTGGEETQYF.

This clone was recorded only once. This chain uses TRBV6-6 with TRBJ1-1; TRBD1 is a possible D gene (5 bases). From germline, CDR1 is MNHNY and CDR2 SVGAGI (reference sequence). The V and J ends lost 6 bases and 5 bases respectively, with 13 bases between them. CDR3 size: 13 residues. The CDR3 DNA sequence: TGTGCCAGCAGGGGCGGGGGGTGGACTGAAGCTTTCTTT. Translation gives CASRGGGWTEAFF.

The chain couples TRBV10-3 to TRBJ2-3; 10 bases are a match to TRBD2. V lost 10 bases, J lost 8 bases, and 9 bases stayed unmatched. The CDR3 is 13 amino acids. Germline V CDR1 and CDR2: ENHRY, SYGVKD. The CDR3 nucleotides read TGTGCCACCCTAGCGGGAGAACAGGTTACGCAGTATTTT. As protein: CATLAGEQVTQYF.